These 17 T cell receptor beta chains were all obtained from the same sample, sequenced in a study of long-term antiretroviral therapy in people with HIV. A v3.0 immunoSEQ assay was performed at survey level. The data were produced by immunoSEQ multiplex PCR, yet TCRdb's version contains in-frame clones alone and is incomplete. The repertoire holds about 48,000 clones, with roughly four fifths as singletons. The sample in question was unsorted PBMCs, obtained 0.8 years after starting antiretroviral therapy. The receptors shown here come from a woman between 18 and 29 years old with HIV.

The gene calls are TRBV7-8 and TRBJ1-4; D uncertain. The CDR3 covers 13 residues. The germline CDR1 and CDR2 sequences are SGHVS and FQNEAQ. V lost 4 bases and J 14 bases, leaving 17 bases between the germline ends. The CDR3 region has the DNA TGTGCCAGCAGCTCCCAACGGAGTTCTAGTCTGTTTTTT. This translates into CASSSQRSSSLFF.

This chain connects TRBV6-4 to TRBJ2-1; 14 bases map to TRBD2. V shed 4 bases and J 8 bases; nucleotides not matched to a gene: 1. CDR1 MRHNA and CDR2 SNTAGT come from the germline V gene. The CDR3 sequence is 14 residues long. The CDR3 DNA follows: TGTGCCAGCAGTGGACTAGCGGGAGGGTATGAGCAGTTCTTC. It encodes CASSGLAGGYEQFF.

The chain carries TRBV19 and TRBJ1-1; TRBD1 matches 7 bases. CDR1 is LNHDA, CDR2 SQIVND, per germline (reference sequence). There are 15 residues in the CDR3. Trimming took 4 bases from V and 4 from J; bases not matched to a gene: 9. CDR3 region: CASSTTGTVGTEAFF. DNA for the CDR3: TGTGCCAGTAGTACGACAGGGACGGTAGGCACTGAAGCTTTCTTT.

As to this clone: One end of the junction does not line up with germline, which may come from a read error. Other DNA sequences within the sample encode an identical CDR3. This chain uses TRBV19 with TRBJ1-2; D possibly corresponds to TRBD1 (5 bases). CDR1 and CDR2 from the germline V gene are LNHDA and SQIVND (reference sequence). This CDR3 is 14 amino acids long. CDR3 sequence (DNA): TGTGCCAGTAGAACGGGGGGAAAAGACTATGGCTACACCTTT. Translating gives CASRTGGKDYGYTF.

The rearrangement uses TRBV6-1 and TRBJ2-5; TRBD2 agrees at 9 bases. Germline V gene lookup returns CDR1 MNHNS and CDR2 SASEGT. The CDR3 runs to 14 residues. The V and J ends lost 7 bases and 4 bases, in that order; junction bases with no gene match: 7. CDR3: CASKRREGAETQYF. In nucleotides, the CDR3 is TGTGCCAGCAAACGGCGGGAGGGGGCAGAGACCCAGTACTTC.

The chain is built from TRBV7-9 and TRBJ2-3, with 10 bases matching TRBD2. The V segment lost 3 bases and the J segment 1 base; nucleotides outside the gene matches: 13. The CDR3 sequence is 19 residues long. Germline V gives CDR1 SEHNR, CDR2 FQNEAQ (reference sequence). The CDR3 is CASSLGGLAGARGTDTQYF. The CDR3 DNA follows: TGTGCCAGCAGCTTGGGAGGGCTAGCGGGAGCCCGGGGCACAGATACGCAGTATTTT.

The chain is built from TRBV5-1 and TRBJ2-6; D remains ambiguous. The CDR3 sequence is 17 residues long. CDR1 and CDR2 from the germline V gene are SGHRS and YFSETQ. The V end lost 0 bases, the J end lost 4 bases, and 14 bases lay between the germline ends. As DNA, the CDR3 is TGCGCCAGCAGCTTGGGAGGCGGTTCGGTAGGGGCCAACGTCCTGACTTTC. Translating it yields CASSLGGGSVGANVLTF.

J is TRBJ2-7 and V is TRBV19; either TRBD1 or TRBD2 may supply D (6 bases each). The CDR3 extends over 15 amino acids. Germline V lookup: CDR1 LNHDA, CDR2 SQIVND (reference sequence). V lost 1 base to trimming and J lost 5 bases, with 15 bases between them. The CDR3 protein is CASSIGAGHNNEQYF. The CDR3 nucleotides read TGTGCCAGTAGTATAGGGGCGGGACATAACAACGAGCAGTACTTC.

The V call is TRBV4-3, the J call TRBJ2-7, with 10 bases lining up with TRBD2. CDR1 and CDR2 from the germline V gene are LGHNA and YSLEER. V shed 1 base and J 7 bases; nucleotides not matched to a gene: 10. The CDR3 has 16 residues. The CDR3 is CASSQATSGILDEQYF. The DNA of the CDR3 is TGCGCCAGCAGCCAAGCTACTAGCGGGATTTTGGATGAGCAGTACTTC.

The gene calls are TRBV7-8 and TRBJ2-3, with 11 bases identical to TRBD2. Germline V gene sequence: CDR1 SGHVS, CDR2 FQNEAQ. This CDR3 has 15 residues. J lost 6 bases, V lost 6 bases, and 8 bases had no gene match. CDR3 residues: CASRSSGRAGDTQYF. As DNA, the CDR3 is TGTGCCAGCAGAAGTAGCGGGAGGGCGGGGGATACGCAGTATTTT.

This chain links TRBV29-1 with TRBJ2-7, with 8 bases aligning to TRBD1. Germline assignment: CDR1 SQVTM and CDR2 ANQGSEA. This CDR3 is built from 15 residues. J was trimmed by 3 bases and V by 0 bases; bases with no gene match: 7. The CDR3 loop reads CSVEDAGQGLYEQYF. The CDR3 nucleotides are TGCAGCGTTGAAGACGCCGGACAGGGACTCTACGAGCAGTACTTC.

The chain is built from TRBV7-2 and TRBJ1-4; a weak D match, TRBD1 (5 bases). The CDR3 totals 15 residues. From germline, CDR1 is SGHTA and CDR2 FQGNSA. Trimming left V 2 bases short and J 4 bases short, with 11 bases between. CDR3 DNA sequence: TGTGCCAGCAGCTTACCGGGACCTCTTAATGAAAAACTGTTTTTT. Protein sequence: CASSLPGPLNEKLFF.

This chain's CDR3 is CASSLDAQVSGNTIYF. CDR3 coding DNA: TGTGCCAGCAGCTTGGATGCGCAGGTCTCTGGAAACACCATATATTTT. This rearrangement joins TRBV5-5 to TRBJ1-3; D is ambiguous. CDR1 is SGHKS and CDR2 is YYEKEE in the germline V gene (reference sequence). The length of the CDR3 is 16 residues. Between the trimmed V and J ends, which lost 0 bases and 0 bases, there was a span of 10 bases.

About this clone: Other nucleotide sequences from this sample produce the same CDR3. This chain connects TRBV19 to TRBJ2-1; 8 nucleotides line up with TRBD2. Germline assignment: CDR1 LNHDA and CDR2 SQIVND (reference sequence). The CDR3 contains 15 residues. V lost 6 bases, J lost 3 bases, and 7 bases stayed unmatched. DNA of the CDR3: TGTGCCAGTAGCCTAACTAGCGGAGACTACAATGAGCAGTTCTTC. Its translation is CASSLTSGDYNEQFF.

The V gene is TRBV7-9, the J gene TRBJ1-3, with D unclear. Germline values: CDR1 SEHNR, CDR2 FQNEAQ (reference sequence). Between the trimmed V and J ends, which lost 1 base and 0 bases, there was a span of 7 bases. This CDR3 has 15 amino acids. The CDR3: CASSLESFSGNTIYF. In DNA, the CDR3 is TGTGCCAGCAGCTTAGAGAGTTTCTCTGGAAACACCATATATTTT. Full variable domain (rest looked up from reference TRBV7-9 and TRBJ1-3): DTGVSQNPRHKITKRGQNVTFRCDPISEHNRLYWYRQTLGQGPEFLTYFQNEAQLEKSRLLSDRFSAERPKGSFSTLEIQRTEQGDSAMYLCASSLESFSGNTIYFGEGSWLTVV.

The chain combines TRBV7-3 with TRBJ1-1; unclear D gene. The V and J ends lost 4 bases and 1 base respectively, with 13 bases between them. The CDR3 runs 15 residues. Germline lookup yields CDR1 SGHTA and CDR2 FQGTGA. The CDR3 DNA is TGTGCCAGCAGCTACATCAGAGGATCGAACACTGAAGCTTTCTTT. Translation gives CASSYIRGSNTEAFF.

This clone was seen a single time. The J gene is TRBJ1-1, the V gene TRBV4-3; D not resolved. Germline loops: CDR1 LGHNA, CDR2 YSLEER. The CDR3 consists of 13 residues. V was shortened by 4 bases and J by 5 bases, with 11 bases between the two germline ends. CDR3 residues: CASSPVPGTEAFF. The CDR3 DNA sequence: TGCGCCAGCAGCCCTGTCCCGGGTACTGAAGCTTTCTTT.